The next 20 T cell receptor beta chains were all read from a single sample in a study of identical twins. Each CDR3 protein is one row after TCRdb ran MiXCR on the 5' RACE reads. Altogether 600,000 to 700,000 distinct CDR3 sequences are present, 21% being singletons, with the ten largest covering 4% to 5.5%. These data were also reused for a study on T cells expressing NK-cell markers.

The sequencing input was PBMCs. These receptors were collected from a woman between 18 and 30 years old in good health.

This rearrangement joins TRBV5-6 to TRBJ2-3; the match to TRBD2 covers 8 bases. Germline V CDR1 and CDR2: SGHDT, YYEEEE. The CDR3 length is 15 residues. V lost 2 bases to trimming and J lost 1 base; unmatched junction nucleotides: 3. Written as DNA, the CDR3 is TGTGCCAGCAGCTTCTTGGGACTAGGCACAGATACGCAGTATTTT. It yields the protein CASSFLGLGTDTQYF.

This CDR3 is CSAQDRQGVYEQYF. The CDR3 DNA reads as TGCAGTGCTCAAGATCGACAGGGGGTCTACGAGCAGTACTTC. This rearrangement joins TRBV20-1 to TRBJ2-7, with 9 bases lining up with TRBD1. Germline V gives CDR1 DFQATT, CDR2 SNEGSKA (reference sequence). This CDR3 comprises 14 residues. J lost 3 bases, V lost 5 bases, and 8 bases had no gene match.

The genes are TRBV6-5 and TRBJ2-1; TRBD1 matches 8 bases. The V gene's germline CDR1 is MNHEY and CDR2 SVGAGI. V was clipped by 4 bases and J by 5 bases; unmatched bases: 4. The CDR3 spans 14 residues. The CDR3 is CASSSRTGNNEQFF. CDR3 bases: TGTGCCAGCAGTTCTCGGACAGGGAACAATGAGCAGTTCTTC.

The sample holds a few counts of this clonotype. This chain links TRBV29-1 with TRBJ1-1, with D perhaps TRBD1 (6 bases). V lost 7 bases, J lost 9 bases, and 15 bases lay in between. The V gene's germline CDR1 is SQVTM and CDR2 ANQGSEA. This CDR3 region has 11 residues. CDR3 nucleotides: TGCAGCGCCAGTCAGGGGTTGAAAGCTTTCTTT. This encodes CSASQGLKAFF.

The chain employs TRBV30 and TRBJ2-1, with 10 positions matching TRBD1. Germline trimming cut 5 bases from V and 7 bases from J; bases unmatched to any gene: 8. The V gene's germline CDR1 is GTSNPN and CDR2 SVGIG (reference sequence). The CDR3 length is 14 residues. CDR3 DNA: TGTGCCTGGGAAGTGGGACAGGGGACGAATGAGCAGTTCTTC. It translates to CAWEVGQGTNEQFF.

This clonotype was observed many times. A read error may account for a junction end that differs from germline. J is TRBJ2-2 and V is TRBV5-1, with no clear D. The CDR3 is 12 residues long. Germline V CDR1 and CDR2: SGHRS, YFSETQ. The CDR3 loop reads CASSLLSGELFF. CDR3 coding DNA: TGTGCCAGCAGTTTATTGTCCGGGGAGCTGTTTTTT.

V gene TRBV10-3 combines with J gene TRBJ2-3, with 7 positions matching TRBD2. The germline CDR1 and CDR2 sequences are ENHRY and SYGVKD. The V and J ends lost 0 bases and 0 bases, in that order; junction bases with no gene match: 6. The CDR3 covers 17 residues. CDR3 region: CAISESKAGSSTDTQYF. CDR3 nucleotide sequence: TGTGCCATCAGTGAGTCAAAAGCGGGATCTAGCACAGATACGCAGTATTTT.

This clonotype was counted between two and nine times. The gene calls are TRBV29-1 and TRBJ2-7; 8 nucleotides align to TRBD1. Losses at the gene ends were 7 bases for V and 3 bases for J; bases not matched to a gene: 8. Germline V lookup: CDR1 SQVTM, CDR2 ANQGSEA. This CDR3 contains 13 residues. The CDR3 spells CSAADRANYEQYF. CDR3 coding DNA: TGCAGCGCCGCGGACAGGGCTAACTACGAGCAGTACTTC.

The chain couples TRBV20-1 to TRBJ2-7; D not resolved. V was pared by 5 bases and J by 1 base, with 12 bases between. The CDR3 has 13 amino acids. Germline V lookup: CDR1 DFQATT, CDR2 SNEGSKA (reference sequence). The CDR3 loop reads CSAPFGLSYEQYF. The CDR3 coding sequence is TGCAGTGCTCCATTCGGCCTTTCCTACGAGCAGTACTTC.

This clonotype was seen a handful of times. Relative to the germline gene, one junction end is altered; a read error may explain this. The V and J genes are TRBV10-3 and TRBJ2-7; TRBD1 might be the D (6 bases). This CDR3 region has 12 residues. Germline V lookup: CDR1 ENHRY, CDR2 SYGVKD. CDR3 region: CAISESRDIPKF. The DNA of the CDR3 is TGTGCCATCAGTGAGTCTAGGGACATACCGAAGTTC.

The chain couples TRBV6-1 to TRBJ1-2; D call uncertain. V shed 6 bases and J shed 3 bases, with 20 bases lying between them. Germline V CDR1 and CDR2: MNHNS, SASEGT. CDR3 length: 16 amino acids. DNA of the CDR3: TGTGCCAGCAGCTCCGGGATTTCCCCACTTTACTATGGCTACACCTTC. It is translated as CASSSGISPLYYGYTF.

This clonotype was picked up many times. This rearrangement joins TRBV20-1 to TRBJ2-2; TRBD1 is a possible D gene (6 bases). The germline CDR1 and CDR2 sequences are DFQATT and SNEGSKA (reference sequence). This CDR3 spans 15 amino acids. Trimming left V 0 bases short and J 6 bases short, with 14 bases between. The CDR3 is CSARDKPGDAGELFF. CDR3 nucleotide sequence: TGCAGTGCTAGAGATAAGCCAGGGGACGCCGGGGAGCTGTTTTTT.

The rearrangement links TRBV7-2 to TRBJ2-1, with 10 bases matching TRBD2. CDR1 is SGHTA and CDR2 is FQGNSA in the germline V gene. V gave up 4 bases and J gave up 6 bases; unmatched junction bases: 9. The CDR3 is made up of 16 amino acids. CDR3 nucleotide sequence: TGTGCCAGCAGCTCACCACACTCTAGCGGGAGCAATGAGCAGTTCTTC. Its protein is CASSSPHSSGSNEQFF.

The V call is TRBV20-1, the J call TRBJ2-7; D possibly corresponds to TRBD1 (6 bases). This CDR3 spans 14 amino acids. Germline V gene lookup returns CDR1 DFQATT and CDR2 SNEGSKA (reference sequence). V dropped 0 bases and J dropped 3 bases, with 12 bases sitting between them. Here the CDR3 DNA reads TGCAGTGCTAGAGATAGAGCCAGGGGCTACGAGCAGTACTTC. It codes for CSARDRARGYEQYF.

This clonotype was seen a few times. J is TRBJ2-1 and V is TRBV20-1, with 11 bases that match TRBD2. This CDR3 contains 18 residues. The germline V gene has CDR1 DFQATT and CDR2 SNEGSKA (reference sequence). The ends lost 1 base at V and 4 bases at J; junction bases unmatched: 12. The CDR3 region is CSARGSSGGATPYNEQFF. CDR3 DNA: TGCAGTGCTAGAGGAAGTAGCGGGGGGGCAACTCCTTACAATGAGCAGTTCTTC.

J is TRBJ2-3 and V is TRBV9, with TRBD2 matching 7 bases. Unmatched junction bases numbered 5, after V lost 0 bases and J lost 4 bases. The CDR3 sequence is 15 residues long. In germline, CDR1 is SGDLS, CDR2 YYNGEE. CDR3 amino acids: CASSVEGTTSDTQYF. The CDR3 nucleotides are TGTGCCAGCAGCGTAGAAGGGACTACGTCAGATACGCAGTATTTT.

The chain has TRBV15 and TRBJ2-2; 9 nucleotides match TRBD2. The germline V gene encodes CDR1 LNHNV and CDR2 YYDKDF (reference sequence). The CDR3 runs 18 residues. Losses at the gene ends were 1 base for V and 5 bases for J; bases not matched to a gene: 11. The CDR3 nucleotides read TGTGCCACCAGCAGAGGAGGTTACGCGGGAGGGGGAACCGGGGAGCTGTTTTTT. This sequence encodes CATSRGGYAGGGTGELFF.

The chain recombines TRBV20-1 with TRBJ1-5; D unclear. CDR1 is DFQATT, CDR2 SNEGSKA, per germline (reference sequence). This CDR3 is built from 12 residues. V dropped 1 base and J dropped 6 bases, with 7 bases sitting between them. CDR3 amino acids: CSARGPGQPQHF. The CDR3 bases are TGCAGTGCTAGAGGGCCCGGTCAGCCCCAGCATTTT.

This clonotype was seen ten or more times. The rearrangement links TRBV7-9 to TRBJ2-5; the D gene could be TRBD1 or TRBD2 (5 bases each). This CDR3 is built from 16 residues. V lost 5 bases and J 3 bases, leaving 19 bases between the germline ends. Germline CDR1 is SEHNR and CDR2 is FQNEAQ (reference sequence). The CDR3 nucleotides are TGTGCCAGCAGCGCCAACGAGGGGAGCCTGAAAGAGACCCAGTACTTC. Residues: CASSANEGSLKETQYF. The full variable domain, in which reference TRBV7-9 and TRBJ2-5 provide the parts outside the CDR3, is DTGVSQNPRHKITKRGQNVTFRCDPISEHNRLYWYRQTLGQGPEFLTYFQNEAQLEKSRLLSDRFSAERPKGSFSTLEIQRTEQGDSAMYLCASSANEGSLKETQYFGPGTRLLVL.

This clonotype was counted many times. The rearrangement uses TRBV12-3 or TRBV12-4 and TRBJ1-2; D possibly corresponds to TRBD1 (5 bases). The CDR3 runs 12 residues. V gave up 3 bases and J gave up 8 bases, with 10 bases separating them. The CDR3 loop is CASSFWGSGYTF. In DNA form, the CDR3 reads TGTGCCAGCAGTTTTTGGGGGTCGGGCTACACCTTC.